This T cell receptor (beta chain) originates from a study of T cells after yellow fever vaccination. Across the whole study: Where fractions had low cell numbers, libraries were prepared from them with the SMART-Seq v4 Ultra Low Input RNA kit.

From germline, CDR1 is LGHNA and CDR2 YSLEER. Trimming took 0 bases from V and 5 from J, leaving 13 bases between them. The CDR3 totals 15 residues. Study-wide results and caveats: The CD4 and CD8 compartments had a small share of their clonotypes in common. Primary-vaccination clones mostly resurfaced post-booster (96% CD4, roughly 90% CD8).

Turning to this clonotype: Its target is unknown.

TCR cDNA was made by 5'RACE template switching, adding a universal primer site and UMIs. One entry per CDR3 protein, called by TCRdb with MiXCR from the 5' RACE reads. The data hold fewer than 500,000 distinct CDR3 sequences, with around 20% observed a single time. The starting material was PBMCs, obtained before the yellow fever booster vaccination. This sequence was found in a man aged 18 to 35 who received the YFV17D yellow fever vaccine. This chain joins TRBV4-3 and TRBJ1-1; D not certain. This CDR3 reads CASSQDPGARTEAFF. CDR3 DNA: TGCGCCAGCAGCCAAGACCCGGGTGCAAGGACTGAAGCTTTCTTT.